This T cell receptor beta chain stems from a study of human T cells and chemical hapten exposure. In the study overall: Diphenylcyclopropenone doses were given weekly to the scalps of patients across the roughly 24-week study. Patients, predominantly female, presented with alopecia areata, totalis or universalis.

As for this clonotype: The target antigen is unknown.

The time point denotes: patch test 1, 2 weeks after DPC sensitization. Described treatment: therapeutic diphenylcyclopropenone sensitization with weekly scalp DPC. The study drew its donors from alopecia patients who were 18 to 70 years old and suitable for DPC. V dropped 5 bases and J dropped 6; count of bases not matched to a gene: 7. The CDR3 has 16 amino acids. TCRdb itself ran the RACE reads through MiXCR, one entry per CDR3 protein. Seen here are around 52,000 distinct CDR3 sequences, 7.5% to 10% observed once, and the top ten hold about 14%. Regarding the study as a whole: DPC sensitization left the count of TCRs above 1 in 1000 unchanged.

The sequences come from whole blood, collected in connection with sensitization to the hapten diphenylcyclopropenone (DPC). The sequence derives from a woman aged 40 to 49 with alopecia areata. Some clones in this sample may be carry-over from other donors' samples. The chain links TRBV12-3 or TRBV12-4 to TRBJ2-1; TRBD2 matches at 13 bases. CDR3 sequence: CASSPSTSGGTNEQFF. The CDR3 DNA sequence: TGTGCCAGCAGTCCCTCGACTAGCGGGGGGACCAATGAGCAGTTCTTC.